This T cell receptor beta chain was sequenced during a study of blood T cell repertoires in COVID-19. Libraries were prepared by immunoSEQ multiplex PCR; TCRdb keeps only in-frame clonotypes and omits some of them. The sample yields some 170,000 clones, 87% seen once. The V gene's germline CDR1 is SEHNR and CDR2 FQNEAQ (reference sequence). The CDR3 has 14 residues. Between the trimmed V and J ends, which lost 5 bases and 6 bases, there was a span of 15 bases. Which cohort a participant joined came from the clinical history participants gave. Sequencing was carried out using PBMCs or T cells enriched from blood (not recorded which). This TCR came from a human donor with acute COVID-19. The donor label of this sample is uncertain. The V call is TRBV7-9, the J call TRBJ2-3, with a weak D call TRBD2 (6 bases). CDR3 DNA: TGTGCCAGCAGCCACCCACTAGCTGGGGATACGCAGTATTTT. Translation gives CASSHPLAGDTQYF.